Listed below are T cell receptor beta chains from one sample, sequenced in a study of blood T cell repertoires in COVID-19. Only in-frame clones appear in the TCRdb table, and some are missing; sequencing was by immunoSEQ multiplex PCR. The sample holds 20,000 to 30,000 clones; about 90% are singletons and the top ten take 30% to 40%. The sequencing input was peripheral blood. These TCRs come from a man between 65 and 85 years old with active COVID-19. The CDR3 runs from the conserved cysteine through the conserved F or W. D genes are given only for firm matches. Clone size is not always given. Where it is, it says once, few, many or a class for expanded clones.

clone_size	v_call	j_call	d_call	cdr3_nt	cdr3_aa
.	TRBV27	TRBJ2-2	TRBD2	TGTGCCAGCAGTCCCGGGACTAGCGGGGGGAGGGCCGGGGAGCTGTTTTTT	CASSPGTSGGRAGELFF
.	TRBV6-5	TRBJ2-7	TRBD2	TGTGCCAGCAGCACACTAGCGGGAGGCTACGAGCAGTACTTC	CASSTLAGGYEQYF
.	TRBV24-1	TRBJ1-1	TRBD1	TGTGCCACCAGTGATTTAGGGCAGGGGGACATGTTGAGCACTGAAGCTTTCTTT	CATSDLGQGDMLSTEAFF
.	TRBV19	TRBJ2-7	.	TGTGCCAGTAGTCTGACCCAGGGGGGCGAGCAGTACTTC	CASSLTQGGEQYF
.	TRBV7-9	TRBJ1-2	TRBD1	TGTGCCAGCAGCCTCCGGGACAGTAGAACTAACTATGGCTACACCTTC	CASSLRDSRTNYGYTF
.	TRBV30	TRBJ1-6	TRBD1	TGTGCCTGGACCAAGGGACAGTTCTCTTCACCCCTCCACTTT	CAWTKGQFSSPLHF
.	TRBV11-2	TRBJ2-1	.	TGTGCCAGCAGCTTAGATCCGACAGGACCCTACAATGAGCAGTTCTTC	CASSLDPTGPYNEQFF
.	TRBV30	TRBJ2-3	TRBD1	TGTGCCTGGAGTATGAGGGGGCTCGGCACAGATACGCAGTATTTT	CAWSMRGLGTDTQYF
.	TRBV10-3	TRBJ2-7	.	TGTGCCATCAGTGACCTTACGACGGGGGGCAGCTCCTACGAGCAGTACTTC	CAISDLTTGGSSYEQYF
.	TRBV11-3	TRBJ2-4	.	TGTGCCAGCAGCTTAAGCTACGGCCCTAAAGGGGACATTCAGTACTTC	CASSLSYGPKGDIQYF
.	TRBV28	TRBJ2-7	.	TGTGCCAGCAAGGATACACTCTGGGGGCTCGAGCAGTACTTC	CASKDTLWGLEQYF
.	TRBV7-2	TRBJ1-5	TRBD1	TGTGCCAGCAGCTTAGCGGGACAGCATGGCAATCAGCCCCAGCATTTT	CASSLAGQHGNQPQHF
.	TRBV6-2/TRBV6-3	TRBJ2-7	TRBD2	TGTGCCAGCAGCCGCGGGACTAGCGGGAGAGCAAGAGAGCAGTACTTC	CASSRGTSGRAREQYF
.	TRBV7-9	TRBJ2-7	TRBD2	TGTGCCAGCAGCCCTTTAGCGGGAGCGGGCTCCTACGAGCAGTACTTC	CASSPLAGAGSYEQYF
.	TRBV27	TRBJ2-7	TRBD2	TGTGCCAGCAGTCCGCGGGGGGGCTATCCCCACGAGCAGTACTTC	CASSPRGGYPHEQYF
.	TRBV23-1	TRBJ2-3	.	TGCGCCAGCAGTCAAGGAACACAGGGATCAGATACGCAGTATTTT	CASSQGTQGSDTQYF
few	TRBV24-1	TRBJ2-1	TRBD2	TGTGCCACCAGTGATCCCACGGGGGGCTCCTACAATGAGCAGTTCTTC	CATSDPTGGSYNEQFF
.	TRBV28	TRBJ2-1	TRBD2	TGTGCCAGCAGGATCTTAGCGGGGTCCTACAATGAGCAGTTCTTC	CASRILAGSYNEQFF
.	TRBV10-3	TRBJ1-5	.	TGTGCCATCAGTGATAGGGGAGGGAATCAGCCCCAGCATTTT	CAISDRGGNQPQHF
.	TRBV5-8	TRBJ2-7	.	TGTGCCGGTGGGCCGACAGGATTCGAGCAGTACTTC	CAGGPTGFEQYF
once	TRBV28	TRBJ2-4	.	TGTGCCAGCAGTTTTCCCCTGGACGGGGACATTCAGTACTTC	CASSFPLDGDIQYF
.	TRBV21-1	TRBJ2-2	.	TGTGCCAGCAGCAAAGAGAGGACACAGAACACCGGGGAGCTGTTTTTT	CASSKERTQNTGELFF
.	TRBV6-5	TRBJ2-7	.	TGTGCCAGCAGTTCCTTAGCCCTATCCTCCTACGAGCAGTACTTC	CASSSLALSSYEQYF
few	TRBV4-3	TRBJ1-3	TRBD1	TGCGCCAGCAGCCGGACAGGGCATGGAAACACCATATATTTT	CASSRTGHGNTIYF
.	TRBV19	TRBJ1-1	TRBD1	TGTGCCAGTAAAAAAGACAGGGGGCAATACACTGAAGCTTTCTTT	CASKKDRGQYTEAFF
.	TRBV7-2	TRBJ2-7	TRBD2	TGTGCCAGCAGCGCGGCCTTGGGAATGGGCGGGAGTGTCCACGAGCAGTACTTC	CASSAALGMGGSVHEQYF
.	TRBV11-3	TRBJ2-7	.	TGTGCCAGCAGCCCCGGACAGAGCTCCTACGAGCAGTACTTC	CASSPGQSSYEQYF
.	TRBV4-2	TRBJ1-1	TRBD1	TGTGCCAGCAGCCGAGAGGGACAGGGAGTTTGGAACACTGAAGCTTTCTTT	CASSREGQGVWNTEAFF
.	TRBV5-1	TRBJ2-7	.	TGCGCCAGCAGCGCCGGGACACCGTACGAGCAGTACTTC	CASSAGTPYEQYF
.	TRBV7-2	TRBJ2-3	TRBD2	TGTGCCAGCAGCTTAGCCGGGGGGGATACGCAGTATTTT	CASSLAGGDTQYF
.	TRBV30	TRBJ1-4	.	TGTGCCTGGAAGGGAAGCGGAAAACTGTTTTTT	CAWKGSGKLFF
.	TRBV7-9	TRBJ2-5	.	TGTGCCAGCAGCTTAGCGGCAGGACAAGAGACCCAGTACTTC	CASSLAAGQETQYF
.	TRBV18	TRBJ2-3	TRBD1	TGTGCCAGCTCGGACAGGGGAAGCACAGATACGCAGTATTTT	CASSDRGSTDTQYF
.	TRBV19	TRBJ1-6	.	TGTGCCAGTAATTTTCGGGGAAATTCACCCCTCCACTTT	CASNFRGNSPLHF
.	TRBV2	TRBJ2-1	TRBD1	TGTGCCACCCCCCTTCAAGGCCAGGGGGCTAGTACCCCCTACAATGAGCAGTTCTTC	CATPLQGQGASTPYNEQFF